The 25 T cell receptor beta chains below were found in one sample sequenced in a study of blood T cell repertoires in COVID-19. Data came from immunoSEQ multiplex PCR; TCRdb stores just in-frame clones and leaves some out. The sample contains 300,000 to 350,000 clones, almost 90% of which appear only once. Input material: PBMCs or T cells enriched from blood (not recorded which). These TCRs come from a woman younger than 45 who had been exposed to COVID-19.

This clone came up once. The V gene is TRBV5-6, the J gene TRBJ1-1, with D perhaps matching TRBD1 (6 bases). Germline V lookup: CDR1 SGHDT, CDR2 YYEEEE. V was pared by 0 bases and J by 7 bases, with 13 bases between. This CDR3 comprises 14 residues. For the CDR3, the DNA is TGTGCCAGCAGCTTGGAGCGGGGGGCGAGTGAAGCTTTCTTT. Amino acids: CASSLERGASEAFF.

In its sample, this clone was seen once. The chain recombines TRBV5-1 with TRBJ2-1; 8 bases match TRBD1. This CDR3 comprises 17 residues. The V gene's germline CDR1 is SGHRS and CDR2 YFSETQ. V trimming: 0 bases; J trimming: 7 bases; junction bases outside the gene matches: 12. In DNA form, the CDR3 reads TGCGCCAGCAGCTTGGGGCCAGGGGGCAATCGAGGGAATGAGCAGTTCTTC. The encoded protein is CASSLGPGGNRGNEQFF.

The chain couples TRBV7-2 to TRBJ2-6, with a tentative D call TRBD1 (6 bases). Germline loops: CDR1 SGHTA, CDR2 FQGNSA. CDR3 size: 19 residues. Trimming cost V 1 base and J 0 bases, with 16 bases left between them. The CDR3 DNA sequence: TGTGCCAGCAGCTTAGGCGGGCGGACAGTCTACTCTGGGGCCAACGTCCTGACTTTC. Its protein product is CASSLGGRTVYSGANVLTF. Supplemented by reference TRBV7-2 and TRBJ2-6, the full variable domain reads GAGVSQSPSNKVTEKGKDVELRCDPISGHTALYWYRQSLGQGLEFLIYFQGNSAPDKSGLPSDRFSAERTGGSVSTLTIQRTQQEDSAVYLCASSLGGRTVYSGANVLTFGAGSRLTVL.

This rearrangement joins TRBV28 to TRBJ2-7, with TRBD1 matching 7 bases. The CDR3 runs 12 residues. Trimming at V came to 6 bases and at J to 12 bases, leaving 11 bases not matched to a gene. From germline, CDR1 is MDHEN and CDR2 SYDVKM. The CDR3 nucleotides are TGTGCCAGCAGAACGGGACAGCTTAATCCGTACTTC. Protein: CASRTGQLNPYF.

This clone has just one count. CDR3 DNA sequence: TGTGCCACCAACCTGGGAGTCACAGATACGCAGTATTTT. Encoded protein: CATNLGVTDTQYF. The rearrangement uses TRBV28 and TRBJ2-3; a weak D match, TRBD2 (5 bases). CDR1 and CDR2 (germline): MDHEN, SYDVKM. Between the trimmed V and J ends, which lost 10 bases and 2 bases, there was a span of 13 bases. The CDR3 spans 13 residues.

The gene calls are TRBV18 and TRBJ1-5, with TRBD1 matching over 11 bases. V lost 6 bases, J lost 6 bases, and 7 bases stayed unmatched. Germline CDR1 is KGHSH and CDR2 is LQKENI. The CDR3 extends over 15 amino acids. The CDR3 sequence is CASSPGQGGGQPQHF. The CDR3 nucleotides read TGTGCCAGCTCTCCGGGACAGGGGGGAGGTCAGCCCCAGCATTTT.

The V and J genes are TRBV7-2 and TRBJ2-3, with 8 bases matching TRBD2. The trim removed 4 bases at V and 7 bases at J, leaving 7 bases unmatched. The CDR3 runs 14 residues. Germline CDR1 is SGHTA and CDR2 is FQGNSA. The CDR3 is CASSSGLADYTQYF. The CDR3 region has the DNA TGTGCCAGCAGCTCAGGACTAGCTGACTATACGCAGTATTTT.

The V gene is TRBV29-1, the J gene TRBJ1-1, with D possibly being TRBD1 (6 bases). The V and J ends lost 6 bases and 5 bases respectively, with 13 bases between them. The CDR3 length is 12 residues. Looked up from germline, CDR1 is SQVTM and CDR2 is ANQGSEA. The CDR3 protein is CSVTNRGTEAFF. DNA for the CDR3: TGCAGCGTCACAAATAGGGGGACTGAAGCTTTCTTT.

The rearrangement joins TRBV29-1 to TRBJ2-7; D might be TRBD2 (5 bases). The CDR3 spans 12 residues. Trimming took 7 bases from V and 2 from J, leaving 12 bases between them. Germline loops: CDR1 SQVTM, CDR2 ANQGSEA. CDR3 nucleotides: TGCAGCGCTACCACCGGGGCCTACGAGCAGTACTTC. It yields the protein CSATTGAYEQYF.

The V and J genes are TRBV9 and TRBJ2-7, with TRBD2 matching 9 bases. V shed 0 bases, J shed 3 bases, and the junction held 1 base outside the gene matches. The V gene's germline CDR1 is SGDLS and CDR2 YYNGEE. The CDR3 extends over 14 amino acids. The DNA of the CDR3 is TGTGCCAGCAGCGTAGGTAGCGGGAGCTACGAGCAGTACTTC. This encodes CASSVGSGSYEQYF.

This clone was seen once. The chain couples TRBV24-1 to TRBJ2-1; TRBD2 might be the D (6 bases). Germline values: CDR1 KGHDR, CDR2 SFDVKD. Trimming shortened V by 4 bases and J by 0 bases, and 15 bases separated the two germline ends. The CDR3 runs to 17 residues. The CDR3 reads CATSDFLSGSSYNEQFF. In nucleotides, the CDR3 is TGTGCCACCAGTGACTTCCTTAGCGGAAGCTCCTACAATGAGCAGTTCTTC.

V and J are TRBV6-5 and TRBJ2-7, with D tentatively TRBD1 (5 bases). Trimming removed 2 bases at V and 2 bases at J, with 13 bases between. The length of the CDR3 is 15 residues. CDR1 is MNHEY and CDR2 is SVGAGI in the germline V gene. CDR3 sequence (DNA): TGTGCCAGCAGTTACCGTACGACAGATCCCTACGAGCAGTACTTC. This gives the protein CASSYRTTDPYEQYF.

In this sample, this clone turned up a few times. The V and J genes are TRBV28 and TRBJ1-4, with 9 bases fitting TRBD1. The CDR3 spans 17 residues. CDR1 is MDHEN and CDR2 is SYDVKM in the germline V gene. With 5 bases clipped from V and 3 bases from J, the junction kept 10 bases outside the gene matches. The CDR3 here is CASSPPGQGTANEKLFF. CDR3 DNA: TGTGCCAGCAGTCCTCCGGGACAGGGCACGGCTAATGAAAAACTGTTTTTT.

The chain couples TRBV10-1 to TRBJ2-4; D is perhaps TRBD1 (6 bases). V was shortened by 6 bases and J by 2 bases, with 11 bases between the two germline ends. This CDR3 has 14 amino acids. Germline assignment: CDR1 WNHNN and CDR2 SYGVQD (reference sequence). The CDR3 region is CASSPGHTKNIQYF. Written as DNA, the CDR3 is TGCGCCAGCAGCCCGGGACACACCAAAAACATTCAGTACTTC.

The chain has TRBV7-9 and TRBJ2-1, with 8 bases that match TRBD1. The trim removed 5 bases at V and 5 bases at J, leaving 11 bases unmatched. Germline values: CDR1 SEHNR, CDR2 FQNEAQ (reference sequence). The CDR3 sequence is 16 residues long. The CDR3 protein is CASSPMGTGFDNEQFF. In nucleotides, the CDR3 is TGTGCCAGCAGCCCTATGGGGACAGGATTTGACAATGAGCAGTTCTTC.

The rearrangement uses TRBV18 and TRBJ2-7; 7 nucleotides match TRBD1. Germline CDR1 is KGHSH and CDR2 is LQKENI. V gave up 0 bases and J gave up 3 bases; unmatched junction bases: 5. CDR3 length: 15 amino acids. The chain's CDR3 is CASSPPETGRYEQYF. CDR3 DNA: TGTGCCAGCTCACCACCTGAGACAGGGCGCTACGAGCAGTACTTC.

This clone has more than one count but fewer than ten. The CDR3 region has the DNA TGTGCCTGGAGTGTCACTGCCTACGAGCAGTACTTC. This translates into CAWSVTAYEQYF. This sequence joins TRBV30 and TRBJ2-7; D unclear. Germline CDR1 GTSNPN, CDR2 SVGIG (reference sequence). The CDR3 spans 12 residues. Between the trimmed V and J ends, which lost 0 bases and 2 bases, there was a span of 5 bases.

V gene TRBV9 combines with J gene TRBJ1-6; possible D gene TRBD1, 5 bases. The V gene lost 0 bases and the J gene lost 8 bases, with 15 bases spanning the gap. CDR1 and CDR2 from the germline V gene are SGDLS and YYNGEE. The CDR3 runs 16 residues. CDR3 in amino acids: CASSVASGPTDSPLHF. The CDR3 bases are TGTGCCAGCAGCGTAGCGTCAGGGCCCACCGATTCACCCCTCCACTTT. The full variable domain, completed using reference TRBV9 and TRBJ1-6, is DSGVTQTPKHLITATGQRVTLRCSPRSGDLSVYWYQQSLDQGLQFLIQYYNGEERAKGNILERFSAQQFPDLHSELNLSSLELGDSALYFCASSVASGPTDSPLHFGNGTRLTVT.

V and J are TRBV5-8 and TRBJ2-6; D gene unclear. CDR1 and CDR2 (germline): SGHTS, YDEGEE. V lost 4 bases, J lost 0 bases, and 8 bases lay in between. The CDR3 is 15 amino acids. The CDR3 DNA is TGTGCCAGCAGCCGCGTACTCTCTGGGGCCAACGTCCTGACTTTC. As protein: CASSRVLSGANVLTF.

V and J are TRBV28 and TRBJ2-5, with TRBD1 matching over 8 bases. The CDR3 is made up of 14 amino acids. Germline lookup yields CDR1 MDHEN and CDR2 SYDVKM. V shed 6 bases and J 4 bases; nucleotides not matched to a gene: 7. CDR3 bases: TGTGCCAGCAGGACAGGGGTTAGAAGAGAGACCCAGTACTTC. The encoded protein is CASRTGVRRETQYF.

The V and J genes are TRBV28 and TRBJ1-2, with a weak D call TRBD1 (5 bases). The CDR3 runs to 14 residues. Looked up from germline, CDR1 is MDHEN and CDR2 is SYDVKM. Trimming shortened V by 2 bases and J by 0 bases, and 7 bases separated the two germline ends. The CDR3 nucleotides are TGTGCCAGCAGTTTAAGGGGTCCTAACTATGGCTACACCTTC. As protein: CASSLRGPNYGYTF.

This chain uses TRBV27 with TRBJ2-1; TRBD2 agrees at 11 bases. V gave up 8 bases and J gave up 1 base; unmatched junction bases: 1. CDR3 length equals 14 residues. Germline V CDR1 and CDR2: MNHEY, SMNVEV (reference sequence). The CDR3 is CASGLAGSYNEQFF. The CDR3 coding sequence is TGTGCCAGCGGACTAGCGGGTTCCTACAATGAGCAGTTCTTC.

The chain is built from TRBV5-8 and TRBJ2-7; the D gene is possibly TRBD2 (6 bases). The V end lost 4 bases, the J end lost 0 bases, and 20 bases lay between the germline ends. Germline-derived CDR1 and CDR2 are SGHTS and YDEGEE. The CDR3 runs to 17 residues. CDR3 coding DNA: TGTGCCAGCAGCCCCACCTTTGGTAGCGGACACTCCTACGAGCAGTACTTC. Protein product: CASSPTFGSGHSYEQYF. The full variable domain, rest sourced from reference TRBV5-8 and TRBJ2-7, is EAGVTQSPTHLIKTRGQQATLRCSPISGHTSVYWYQQALGLGLQFLLWYDEGEERNRGNFPPRFSGRQFPNYSSELNVNALELEDSALYLCASSPTFGSGHSYEQYFGPGTRLTVT.

The chain couples TRBV5-1 to TRBJ2-5; no firm D call. Trimming took off 0 bases at V and 0 bases at J, with 15 bases between the two ends. CDR1 is SGHRS and CDR2 is YFSETQ in the germline V gene. The CDR3 loop spans 17 amino acids. CDR3: CASSLADRAAYQETQYF. CDR3 DNA: TGCGCCAGCAGCTTGGCCGACCGAGCAGCGTACCAAGAGACCCAGTACTTC. Combining the CDR3 with reference TRBV5-1 and TRBJ2-5 gives the whole variable domain KAGVTQTPRYLIKTRGQQVTLSCSPISGHRSVSWYQQTPGQGLQFLFEYFSETQRNKGNFPGRFSGRQFSNSRSEMNVSTLELGDSALYLCASSLADRAAYQETQYFGPGTRLLVL.

The rearrangement links TRBV29-1 to TRBJ2-3; a possible D gene is TRBD2 (6 bases). V lost 4 bases, J lost 4 bases, and 18 bases lay in between. The CDR3 consists of 15 residues. CDR1 SQVTM and CDR2 ANQGSEA come from the germline V gene. The CDR3 sequence is CSVVRDWAPPDTQYF. DNA for the CDR3: TGCAGCGTTGTGAGGGACTGGGCTCCGCCAGATACGCAGTATTTT.